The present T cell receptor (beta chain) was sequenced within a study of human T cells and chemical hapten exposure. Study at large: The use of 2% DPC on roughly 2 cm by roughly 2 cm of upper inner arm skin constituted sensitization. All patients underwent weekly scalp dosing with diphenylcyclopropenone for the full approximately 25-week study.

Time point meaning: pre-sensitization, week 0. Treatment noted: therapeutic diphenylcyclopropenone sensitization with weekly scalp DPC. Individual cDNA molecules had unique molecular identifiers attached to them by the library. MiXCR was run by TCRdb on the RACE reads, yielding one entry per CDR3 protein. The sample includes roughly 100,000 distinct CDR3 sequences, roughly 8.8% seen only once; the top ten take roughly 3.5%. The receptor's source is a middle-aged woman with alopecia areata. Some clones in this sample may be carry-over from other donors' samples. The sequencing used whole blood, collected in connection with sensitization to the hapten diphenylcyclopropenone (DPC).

The CDR3 nucleotides are TGCGCCAGCAGCTTGGACAGGGAGACCAAAAACATTCAGTACTTC. It codes for CASSLDRETKNIQYF. The chain recombines TRBV5-1 with TRBJ2-4, with a tentative D call TRBD1 (6 bases). CDR1 SGHRS and CDR2 YFSETQ come from the germline V gene. The CDR3 runs to 15 residues. Trimming took off 0 bases at V and 2 bases at J, with 9 bases between the two ends. Full variable domain (remainder filled in from reference TRBV5-1 and TRBJ2-4): KAGVTQTPRYLIKTRGQQVTLSCSPISGHRSVSWYQQTPGQGLQFLFEYFSETQRNKGNFPGRFSGRQFSNSRSEMNVSTLELGDSALYLCASSLDRETKNIQYFGAGTRLSVL.